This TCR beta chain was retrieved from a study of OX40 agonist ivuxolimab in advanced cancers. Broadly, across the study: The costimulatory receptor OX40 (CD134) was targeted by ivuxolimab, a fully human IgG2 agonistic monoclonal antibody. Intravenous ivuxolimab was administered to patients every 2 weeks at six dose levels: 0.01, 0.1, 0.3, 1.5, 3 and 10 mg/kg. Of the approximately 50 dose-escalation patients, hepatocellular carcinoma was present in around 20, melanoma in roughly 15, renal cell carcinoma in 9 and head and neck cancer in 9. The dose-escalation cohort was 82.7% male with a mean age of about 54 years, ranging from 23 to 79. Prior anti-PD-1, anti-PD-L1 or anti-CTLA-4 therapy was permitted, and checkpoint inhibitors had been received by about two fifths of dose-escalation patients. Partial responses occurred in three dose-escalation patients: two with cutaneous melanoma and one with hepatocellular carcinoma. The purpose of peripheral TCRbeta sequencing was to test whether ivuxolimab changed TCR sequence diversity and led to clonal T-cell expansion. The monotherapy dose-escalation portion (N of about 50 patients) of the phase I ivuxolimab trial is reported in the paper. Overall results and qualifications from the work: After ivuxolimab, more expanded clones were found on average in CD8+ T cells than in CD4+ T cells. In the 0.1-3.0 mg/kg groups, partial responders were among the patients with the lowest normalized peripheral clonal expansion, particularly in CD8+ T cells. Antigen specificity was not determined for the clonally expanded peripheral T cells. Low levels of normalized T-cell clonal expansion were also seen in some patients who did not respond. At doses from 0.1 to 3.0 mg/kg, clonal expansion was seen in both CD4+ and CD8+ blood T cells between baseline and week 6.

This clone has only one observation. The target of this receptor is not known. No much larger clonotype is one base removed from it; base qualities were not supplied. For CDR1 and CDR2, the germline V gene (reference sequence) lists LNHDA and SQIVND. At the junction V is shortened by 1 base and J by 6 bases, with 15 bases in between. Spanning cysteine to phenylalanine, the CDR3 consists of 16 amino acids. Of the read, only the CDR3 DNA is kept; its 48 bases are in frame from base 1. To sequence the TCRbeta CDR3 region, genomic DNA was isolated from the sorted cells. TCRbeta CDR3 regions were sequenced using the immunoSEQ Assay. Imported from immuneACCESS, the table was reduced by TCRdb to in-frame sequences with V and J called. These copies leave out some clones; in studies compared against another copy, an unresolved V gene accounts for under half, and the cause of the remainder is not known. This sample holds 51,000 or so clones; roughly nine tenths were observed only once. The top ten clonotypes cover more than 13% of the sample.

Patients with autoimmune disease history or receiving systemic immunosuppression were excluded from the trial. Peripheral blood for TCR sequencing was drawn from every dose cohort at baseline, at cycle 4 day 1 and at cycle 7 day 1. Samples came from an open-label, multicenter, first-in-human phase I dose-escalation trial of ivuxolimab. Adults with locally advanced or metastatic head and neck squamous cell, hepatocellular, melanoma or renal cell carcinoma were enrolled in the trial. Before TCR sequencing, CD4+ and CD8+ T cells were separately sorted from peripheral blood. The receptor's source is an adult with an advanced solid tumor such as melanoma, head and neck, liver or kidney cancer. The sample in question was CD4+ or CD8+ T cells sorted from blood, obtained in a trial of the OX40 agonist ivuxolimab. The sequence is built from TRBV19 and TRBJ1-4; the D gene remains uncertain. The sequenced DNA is TGTGCCAGTAGTATAGTTGTGGAGACAATCGATGAAAAACTGTTTTTT. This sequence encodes CASSIVVETIDEKLFF.